The 11 T cell receptor beta chains presented below share a single source sample, sequenced in a study of beta chain features in type 1 diabetes. Of the isolated RNA, all was reverse transcribed, and so the sequenced material was expressed TCRB transcripts. Assay: immunoSEQ multiplex PCR; the TCRdb copy retains only in-frame clones and omits some. This sample carries 350,000 to 450,000 clones, about 16% of them seen once, and the ten largest clones take approximately 0.019%. The sample taken for sequencing was naive CD4+ T cells from blood. These TCRs come from a woman under 30 in good health.

J is TRBJ2-7 and V is TRBV5-1; TRBD1 aligns across 9 bases. This CDR3 is 13 amino acids long. The germline V gene encodes CDR1 SGHRS and CDR2 YFSETQ. With 4 bases clipped from V and 5 bases from J, the junction kept 4 bases outside the gene matches. The CDR3 loop is CASSQGQGHEQYF. The CDR3 DNA reads TGCGCCAGCAGCCAAGGACAGGGGCACGAGCAGTACTTC.

This clone was seen a few times. The rearrangement joins TRBV30 to TRBJ1-3; no clear D. The V gene's germline CDR1 is GTSNPN and CDR2 SVGIG (reference sequence). The CDR3 runs 15 residues. V was trimmed by 2 bases and J by 0 bases, leaving 11 bases between them. DNA of the CDR3: TGTGCCTGGAGTCTACAGACCAACTCTGGAAACACCATATATTTT. The encoded protein is CAWSLQTNSGNTIYF.

The chain joins TRBV18 to TRBJ2-7; 7 bases fit TRBD2. Germline assignment: CDR1 KGHSH and CDR2 LQKENI. This CDR3 has 14 residues. With V trimmed by 3 bases and J by 7 bases, 9 bases remained unmatched. CDR3 coding DNA: TGTGCCAGCTCACCCGGACTAGGCGGAGAGGAGCAGTACTTC. Translation gives CASSPGLGGEEQYF. Filled out from reference TRBV18 and TRBJ2-7, the complete variable domain reads NAGVMQNPRHLVRRRGQEARLRCSPMKGHSHVYWYRQLPEEGLKFMVYLQKENIIDESGMPKERFSAEFPKEGPSILRIQQVVRGDSAAYFCASSPGLGGEEQYFGPGTRLTVT.

The chain employs TRBV29-1 and TRBJ1-3; D possibly corresponds to TRBD1 (5 bases). This CDR3 is 15 amino acids long. Trimming took 0 bases from V and 0 from J, leaving 9 bases between them. Per the germline V gene, CDR1 is SQVTM and CDR2 is ANQGSEA. The CDR3 nucleotides are TGCAGCGTTGAAGACACAGGATTCTCTGGAAACACCATATATTTT. Translation gives CSVEDTGFSGNTIYF.

This chain uses TRBV6-1 with TRBJ2-1; TRBD1 agrees at 10 bases. Per germline, CDR1 MNHNS and CDR2 SASEGT. CDR3 length: 16 amino acids. J gave up 6 bases and V 4 bases, and 9 bases lay outside the gene matches. The CDR3 DNA is TGTGCCAGCAGTGGTGCCGGGGACAGGGGCGTCAATGAGCAGTTCTTC. Protein product: CASSGAGDRGVNEQFF.

The CDR3 protein is CASSLTLAGGGEQFF. In nucleotides, the CDR3 is TGTGCCAGCAGCTTAACCCTAGCGGGAGGTGGTGAGCAGTTCTTC. The chain has TRBV7-9 and TRBJ2-1, with 11 bases matching TRBD2. Losses at the gene ends were 2 bases for V and 9 bases for J; bases not matched to a gene: 6. The germline CDR1 and CDR2 sequences are SEHNR and FQNEAQ (reference sequence). The CDR3 covers 15 residues.

This sequence joins TRBV19 and TRBJ1-1, with a possible D match to TRBD1 (6 bases). The CDR3 covers 14 residues. V gave up 2 bases and J gave up 6 bases, with 13 bases separating them. The germline V gene encodes CDR1 LNHDA and CDR2 SQIVND (reference sequence). The CDR3 sequence is CASSIQGQASEAFF. In DNA form, the CDR3 reads TGTGCCAGTAGTATACAGGGGCAGGCCTCTGAAGCTTTCTTT. Full variable domain (missing parts from reference TRBV19 and TRBJ1-1): DGGITQSPKYLFRKEGQNVTLSCEQNLNHDAMYWYRQDPGQGLRLIYYSQIVNDFQKGDIAEGYSVSREKKESFPLTVTSAQKNPTAFYLCASSIQGQASEAFFGQGTRLTVV.

A note on this clone: Other nucleotide sequences from this sample produce the same CDR3. The V call is TRBV18, the J call TRBJ2-3; D gene uncertain. Trimming cost V 3 bases and J 0 bases, with 7 bases left between them. CDR1 and CDR2 from the germline V gene are KGHSH and LQKENI. The length of the CDR3 is 14 residues. The CDR3 coding sequence is TGTGCCAGCTCACCGACACAGAGCACAGATACGCAGTATTTT. It yields the protein CASSPTQSTDTQYF.

In this sample, this clone turned up a few times. This chain joins TRBV28 and TRBJ2-1; TRBD2 agrees at 10 bases. Germline CDR1 reads MDHEN; CDR2 reads SYDVKM. This CDR3 region has 15 residues. V shed 1 base, J shed 8 bases, and the junction held 5 bases outside the gene matches. CDR3 coding DNA: TGTGCCAGCAGTTTATATAGCGGGAGGTCACATGAGCAGTTCTTC. Amino acids: CASSLYSGRSHEQFF.

A few counts support this clone. The chain links TRBV16 to TRBJ1-5; D ambiguous. Trimming shortened V by 4 bases and J by 0 bases, and 13 bases separated the two germline ends. CDR1 and CDR2 (germline): KGHSY, FQNENV. The CDR3 totals 16 residues. The CDR3 loop reads CASSLKTPYSNQPQHF. In nucleotides, the CDR3 is TGTGCCAGCAGCCTGAAGACACCCTATAGCAATCAGCCCCAGCATTTT.

J is TRBJ2-1 and V is TRBV30; D gene ambiguous. The germline V gene has CDR1 GTSNPN and CDR2 SVGIG (reference sequence). The CDR3 length is 11 residues. The V end lost 4 bases, the J end lost 4 bases, and 5 bases lay between the germline ends. CDR3 amino acids: CAWKLYNEQFF. CDR3 sequence (DNA): TGTGCCTGGAAACTTTACAATGAGCAGTTCTTC.